This T cell receptor (beta chain) derives from a study of shared clonotypes between healthy human individuals. As for this clone: Its antigen is still unknown.

General study points: Genetic and exposure-history diversity was limited by the few donors. Generation of non-shared clonotypes was less probable than generation of clonotypes shared by all four donors. Rarefaction revealed incomplete sorted-subset sequencing despite large depth.

TCRdb's table, derived via immunoSEQ multiplex PCR, lists solely in-frame clones and lacks some. This sample has about 2.4 million clones, with over 85% found just once. The sequenced sample was naive CD4+ T cells from PBMCs. Stated subset: CD45RA+ positively selected. The TCR comes from a man younger than 35 in good health. Some clones in this sample may be carry-over from other donors' samples.

CDR3 protein: CASGPYRVSNEKLFF. CDR3 DNA: TGTGCCAGCGGCCCTTACAGGGTTTCTAATGAAAAACTGTTTTTT. The chain combines TRBV28 with TRBJ1-4; the D gene is possibly TRBD1 (6 bases). Deletions cut 8 bases from V and 3 bases from J, with 16 bases between. The CDR3 has 15 residues. CDR1 and CDR2 from the germline V gene are MDHEN and SYDVKM.